The 8 T cell receptor beta chains listed next were all sequenced from one sample in a study of beta chain features in type 1 diabetes (dated by TCRdb to between 2018 and 2020). Library construction relied on the immunoSEQ multiplex PCR assay. The High Capacity cDNA Reverse Transcription Kit was used to reverse transcribe all of the isolated RNA, meaning that expressed TCRB transcripts were what got sequenced. Here the immuneACCESS table is served through TCRdb, limited to in-frame sequences with V and J called. Missing clones are a known gap in these copies; in checked studies unresolved V genes cover under half, and the rest lacks a known reason. A total of under 250,000 clones appear in this sample, 14% of them only once. The leading ten clones occupy about 0.027% of the sample. The sequenced sample was naive CD4+ T cells from blood. The cell subset or site label corresponds to: true naive CD4+ T cells. Every receptor here comes from a woman aged 40 to 49 in good health.

This clone has just a few counts. The rearrangement joins TRBV7-9 to TRBJ2-7; D perhaps matches TRBD2 (6 bases). V was pared by 1 base and J by 3 bases, with 13 bases between. Germline V CDR1 and CDR2: SEHNR, FQNEAQ (reference sequence). The CDR3 has 15 residues. The CDR3 loop reads CASSLGGGANYEQYF. The CDR3 bases are TGTGCCAGCAGCTTAGGTGGAGGGGCGAACTACGAGCAGTACTTC. Complete variable domain (other parts from reference TRBV7-9 and TRBJ2-7): DTGVSQNPRHKITKRGQNVTFRCDPISEHNRLYWYRQTLGQGPEFLTYFQNEAQLEKSRLLSDRFSAERPKGSFSTLEIQRTEQGDSAMYLCASSLGGGANYEQYFGPGTRLTVT.

This clone was seen only a few times. The V and J genes are TRBV9 and TRBJ1-1; D may be TRBD1 (5 bases). Germline V gene sequence: CDR1 SGDLS, CDR2 YYNGEE. The CDR3 is 17 amino acids. Between the trimmed V and J ends, which lost 3 bases and 11 bases, there was a span of 29 bases. CDR3 DNA: TGTGCCAGCAGCGCGGCCCCCGGGAGAGGGACTAATGTTGGGGCTTTCTTT. It encodes CASSAAPGRGTNVGAFF.

This clone was counted between two and nine times. The chain couples TRBV4-1 to TRBJ2-2; TRBD1 agrees at 7 bases. Germline-derived CDR1 and CDR2 are MGHRA and YSYEKL. The trim removed 2 bases at V and 10 bases at J, leaving 19 bases unmatched. The CDR3 contains 18 residues. CDR3 protein: CASSQRNRDRAFPMELFF. CDR3 sequence (DNA): TGCGCCAGCAGCCAACGTAACCGGGACAGAGCGTTTCCTATGGAGCTGTTTTTT.

This clone was seen more than once but under ten times. J is TRBJ2-3 and V is TRBV11-3; a possible D gene is TRBD2 (6 bases). V lost 3 bases and J lost 6, with 16 bases in between. This CDR3 spans 15 amino acids. Germline V gene sequence: CDR1 SGHNT, CDR2 YENEEA. The CDR3 nucleotides read TGTGCCAGCAGCTTCCGCGGGACTGGTTGGGATACGCAGTATTTT. Its translation is CASSFRGTGWDTQYF.

V usage is TRBV7-6 and J usage is TRBJ1-1; D perhaps matches TRBD1 (5 bases). V lost 2 bases and J lost 0, with 13 bases in between. Per germline, CDR1 SGHVS and CDR2 FNYEAQ. The CDR3 extends over 16 amino acids. The CDR3 coding sequence is TGTGCCAGCAGCTTAAGGGTGGACAACCTGAACACTGAAGCTTTCTTT. Protein sequence: CASSLRVDNLNTEAFF.

This clone was detected a few times. V is TRBV7-9 and J is TRBJ1-1, with 7 positions matching TRBD1. The CDR3 is made up of 13 amino acids. The V gene's germline CDR1 is SEHNR and CDR2 FQNEAQ (reference sequence). Trimming removed 5 bases from V and 5 bases from J; junction bases left unmatched: 5. The DNA for the CDR3 is TGTGCCAGCAGCCCACAGGGGCGGACTGAAGCTTTCTTT. Translated, it gives CASSPQGRTEAFF.

The chain employs TRBV7-2 and TRBJ1-1; the D is unclear. The V gene lost 4 bases and the J gene lost 10 bases, with 16 bases spanning the gap. The CDR3 sequence is 13 residues long. CDR1 is SGHTA and CDR2 is FQGNSA in the germline V gene. CDR3: CASSYTVYRGAFF. CDR3 coding DNA: TGTGCCAGCAGCTATACAGTCTACCGGGGAGCTTTCTTT.

The table lists this clone with a few counts. The J gene is TRBJ1-5, the V gene TRBV7-9; 11 bases align to TRBD1. The trim removed 3 bases at V and 6 bases at J, leaving 4 bases unmatched. The length of the CDR3 is 15 residues. Germline V gene lookup returns CDR1 SEHNR and CDR2 FQNEAQ (reference sequence). In DNA form, the CDR3 reads TGTGCCAGCAGCTTCTCGGACAGGGGGCCTCAGCCCCAGCATTTT. Translating it yields CASSFSDRGPQPQHF.